The 12 T cell receptor beta chains below were found in one sample sequenced in a study of shared clonotypes between healthy human individuals (dated by TCRdb to between 2020 and 2021). The library was built by means of the immunoSEQ multiplex PCR assay. Drawn from immuneACCESS, this table holds only the in-frame rearrangements with V and J called that TCRdb kept. Clones are partly lost; checked studies trace under half to an unresolved V gene and leave the rest unexplained. For this sample there are around 2,000,000 clones; 85% to 95% appear just once. In total, the top ten clones hold roughly 0.13% of the sample. Input material: naive CD4+ T cells sorted from blood. The cell subset or site label for this specimen denotes: CD45RA+ positively selected. These TCRs come from a man between 18 and 29 years old in good health.

In this sample, this clone turned up once. This chain joins TRBV5-5 and TRBJ2-3; D is undetermined. This CDR3 has 14 amino acids. Trimming pared 4 bases from V and 2 bases from J, leaving 11 bases between. CDR1 and CDR2 from the germline V gene are SGHKS and YYEKEE (reference sequence). The CDR3 coding sequence is TGTGCCAGCAGCATCGACGGTTCCACAGATACGCAGTATTTT. This translates into CASSIDGSTDTQYF.

The CDR3 region has the DNA TGTGCCAGCAGTGAAGACGGCAGGCCCGGGTATGGCTACACCTTC. This encodes CASSEDGRPGYGYTF. V usage is TRBV2 and J usage is TRBJ1-2, with unresolved D. This CDR3 is 15 amino acids long. Germline V gene sequence: CDR1 SNHLY, CDR2 FYNNEI. The germline V and J ends were trimmed by 1 base and 5 bases, with 14 bases remaining between them.

For this clone: Other nucleotide sequences in the sample specify the same CDR3. This chain connects TRBV6-1 to TRBJ2-5; no reliable D call. Trimming left V 0 bases short and J 5 bases short, with 4 bases between. The CDR3 totals 12 residues. Looked up from germline, CDR1 is MNHNS and CDR2 is SASEGT. The CDR3 reads CASSEAWETQYF. The CDR3 DNA reads as TGTGCCAGCAGTGAAGCCTGGGAGACCCAGTACTTC.

The gene calls are TRBV6-1 and TRBJ1-6; D ambiguous. Deletions cut 0 bases from V and 7 bases from J, with 13 bases between. This CDR3 has 16 residues. Germline V gene sequence: CDR1 MNHNS, CDR2 SASEGT. This chain's CDR3 is CASSEAYGQGNSPLHF. CDR3 DNA: TGTGCCAGCAGTGAAGCGTACGGTCAAGGCAATTCACCCCTCCACTTT.

The chain recombines TRBV6-5 with TRBJ1-2; 7 bases align to TRBD1. V was clipped by 5 bases and J by 5 bases; unmatched bases: 2. Germline V gene sequence: CDR1 MNHEY, CDR2 SVGAGI. The CDR3 is 12 amino acids. CDR3 sequence: CASSKTGYGYTF. The CDR3 DNA sequence: TGTGCCAGCAGTAAGACAGGGTATGGCTACACCTTC.

The chain combines TRBV28 with TRBJ1-3; 12 bases map to TRBD1. The CDR3 sequence is 18 residues long. Germline CDR1 and CDR2: MDHEN and SYDVKM. After removal of 8 bases from V and 3 bases from J, the junction contained 14 bases not matched to a gene. The CDR3 here is CASCVGTGGARVGNTIYF. The CDR3 region has the DNA TGTGCCAGCTGCGTTGGGACAGGGGGCGCCCGGGTTGGAAACACCATATATTTT.

The chain uses TRBV2 and TRBJ2-5; perhaps TRBD2 as D (5 bases). The germline V gene encodes CDR1 SNHLY and CDR2 FYNNEI. The CDR3 sequence is 11 residues long. Trimming took 7 bases from V and 5 from J, leaving 8 bases between them. CDR3 in amino acids: CASKRRETQYF. The CDR3 DNA reads TGTGCCAGCAAGAGGAGGGAGACCCAGTACTTC.

The chain has TRBV5-4 and TRBJ2-7; 9 bases fit TRBD1. CDR1 and CDR2 from the germline V gene are SGHNT and YYREEE (reference sequence). The CDR3 has 14 amino acids. V was pared by 4 bases and J by 2 bases, with 4 bases of the junction left unmatched. This CDR3 reads CASSVGQGPYEQYF. The CDR3 bases are TGTGCCAGCAGCGTGGGACAGGGACCCTACGAGCAGTACTTC.

The chain recombines TRBV5-1 with TRBJ2-3; D may be TRBD1 (5 bases). The germline CDR1 and CDR2 sequences are SGHRS and YFSETQ. V lost 2 bases, J lost 1 base, and 11 bases lay in between. This CDR3 has 15 residues. Here the CDR3 DNA reads TGCGCCAGCAGCTTTTCAGGGCTGGGCACAGATACGCAGTATTTT. This sequence encodes CASSFSGLGTDTQYF.

In the case of this clone: The sample holds other DNA sequences that translate to the same CDR3. The rearrangement uses TRBV30 and TRBJ2-7; possible D gene TRBD2, 5 bases. The CDR3 is 12 residues long. CDR1 GTSNPN and CDR2 SVGIG come from the germline V gene (reference sequence). V shed 0 bases and J shed 6 bases, with 9 bases lying between them. The DNA for the CDR3 is TGTGCCTGGAGTGTACGGGGTGGCGAGCAGTACTTC. This sequence encodes CAWSVRGGEQYF.

The chain employs TRBV4-3 and TRBJ2-1; D gene unclear. Trimming pared 0 bases from V and 7 bases from J, leaving 7 bases between. The CDR3 consists of 13 residues. The germline gives CDR1 LGHNA, CDR2 YSLEER. The CDR3, as DNA: TGCGCCAGCAGCCAAGAAAGGTGGAATGAGCAGTTCTTC. Translating gives CASSQERWNEQFF.

This CDR3 reads CAIRDRGDTEAFF. The CDR3 nucleotides read TGTGCCATCAGAGACAGGGGCGACACTGAAGCTTTCTTT. The chain employs TRBV10-3 and TRBJ1-1; TRBD1 matches 8 bases. The CDR3 consists of 13 residues. CDR1 is ENHRY, CDR2 SYGVKD, per germline. The ends lost 6 bases at V and 3 bases at J; junction bases unmatched: 3.